A selection of T cell receptor beta chains follows, all from one sample in a study of OX40 agonist ivuxolimab in advanced cancers. TCRdb keeps only in-frame clones here, not all; method: immunoSEQ multiplex PCR. Here the sample spans 15,000 to 25,000 clones, approximately 80% being singletons. The specimen comprised CD4+ or CD8+ T cells sorted from blood, sampled in a trial of the OX40 agonist ivuxolimab. The receptors here all came from an adult with an advanced solid tumor such as melanoma, head and neck, liver or kidney cancer. CDR3s include the opening cysteine and the closing phenylalanine or tryptophan. Fields, in order: V gene, clone size, D gene, J gene, CDR3 protein, CDR3 DNA. D genes are given only for firm matches. Expanded clones are given a class, and other clones once, few, many or no size at all.

TRBV6-4,.,TRBD2,TRBJ2-2,CASSSGTSAGELFF,TGTGCCAGCAGCTCCGGGACTAGTGCCGGGGAGCTGTTTTTT
TRBV5-1,.,TRBD1,TRBJ1-1,CASSLVPGGTMNTEAFF,TGCGCCAGCAGCTTGGTGCCAGGGGGGACCATGAACACTGAAGCTTTCTTT
TRBV14,.,.,TRBJ2-5,CASSPPGETQYF,TGTGCCAGCAGCCCCCCGGGGGAGACCCAGTACTTC
TRBV28,.,TRBD1,TRBJ2-1,CASSLYPAGQGWYNEQFF,TGTGCCAGCAGTTTATACCCCGCCGGACAGGGGTGGTACAATGAGCAGTTCTTC
TRBV7-8,.,.,TRBJ1-3,CASSLWGDSGNTIYF,TGTGCCAGCAGCTTATGGGGGGACTCTGGAAACACCATATATTTT
TRBV27,.,TRBD2,TRBJ2-7,CASSLAAGGNYEQYF,TGTGCCAGCAGTTTAGCAGCGGGAGGTAACTACGAGCAGTACTTC
TRBV28,.,.,TRBJ1-1,CASSFPGTEAFF,TGTGCCAGCAGTTTTCCAGGCACTGAAGCTTTCTTT
TRBV7-2,.,.,TRBJ2-5,CASSFGQGKETQYF,TGTGCCAGCAGCTTCGGTCAGGGAAAAGAGACCCAGTACTTC
TRBV6-5,.,TRBD1,TRBJ2-3,CASSYGTATSTDTQYF,TGTGCCAGCAGTTACGGGACAGCGACTAGCACAGATACGCAGTATTTT
TRBV11-2,.,TRBD2,TRBJ2-7,CASSLDTSGSLYEQYF,TGTGCCAGCAGCTTAGATACTAGCGGGAGCCTCTACGAGCAGTACTTC
TRBV9,.,.,TRBJ2-2,CASSVGGTATGELFF,TGTGCCAGCAGCGTCGGGGGCACGGCCACCGGGGAGCTGTTTTTT
TRBV7-8,.,.,TRBJ2-1,CASSPWNGLRWEQFF,TGTGCCAGCAGCCCCTGGAACGGGTTACGATGGGAGCAGTTCTTC
TRBV7-2,once,.,TRBJ1-5,CASSLEPGGFNQPQHF,TGTGCCAGCAGCTTAGAACCTGGGGGGTTCAATCAGCCCCAGCATTTT
TRBV27,.,TRBD2,TRBJ2-7,CASSHRDGGLAGSYEQYF,TGTGCCAGCAGTCACCGGGACGGTGGACTAGCGGGATCCTACGAGCAGTACTTC
TRBV23-1,.,.,TRBJ2-5,CASSPPGLYQETQYF,TGCGCCAGCAGCCCGCCCGGCCTCTACCAAGAGACCCAGTACTTC
TRBV6-5,once,TRBD1,TRBJ1-1,CASSIDRVNTEAFF,TGTGCCAGCAGTATCGACAGGGTGAACACTGAAGCTTTCTTT
TRBV7-9,.,.,TRBJ1-2,CASSLGVRRDGYTF,TGTGCCAGCAGCTTAGGAGTCCGGCGGGATGGCTACACCTTC
TRBV4-2,few,.,TRBJ2-7,CASSPEGGGGYEQYF,TGTGCCAGCAGCCCAGAGGGAGGGGGAGGGTACGAGCAGTACTTC
TRBV7-9,few,.,TRBJ1-1,CASSMEWTEAFF,TGTGCCAGCAGTATGGAGTGGACTGAAGCTTTCTTT
TRBV27,.,TRBD2,TRBJ2-7,CASSYSLAGDEQYF,TGTGCCAGCAGTTACTCCCTAGCGGGAGACGAGCAGTACTTC
TRBV28,few,TRBD1,TRBJ1-5,CASSPDRGPQNQPQHF,TGTGCCAGCAGTCCGGACAGGGGGCCTCAGAATCAGCCCCAGCATTTT
TRBV6-5,.,.,TRBJ1-3,CASSSGGGPGNTIYF,TGTGCCAGCAGTTCGGGAGGGGGGCCTGGAAACACCATATATTTT
TRBV11-1,.,.,TRBJ2-2,CASSSSLVTGELFF,TGTGCCAGCAGCTCTAGCCTTGTAACCGGGGAGCTGTTTTTT
TRBV7-8,.,.,TRBJ1-2,CASSLGRTPYGYTF,TGTGCCAGCAGCTTAGGCAGAACACCCTATGGCTACACCTTC
TRBV15,medium-sized,.,TRBJ1-6,CATSREDENSPLHF,TGTGCCACCAGCAGAGAGGATGAGAATTCACCCCTCCACTTT
TRBV27,.,.,TRBJ1-2,CASSLGEFSGGYTF,TGTGCCAGCAGTTTGGGGGAATTTTCGGGAGGCTACACCTTC
TRBV11-2,.,TRBD1,TRBJ2-5,CASSGTGGETQYF,TGTGCCAGCAGCGGGACAGGGGGAGAGACCCAGTACTTC
TRBV2,few,TRBD1,TRBJ2-7,CASSERTGAYYEQYF,TGTGCCAGCAGTGAAAGGACAGGCGCTTACTACGAGCAGTACTTC
TRBV7-9,once,TRBD2,TRBJ2-5,CASSLGSGGAQETQYF,TGTGCCAGCAGCTTAGGGAGCGGGGGGGCACAAGAGACCCAGTACTTC
TRBV15,.,.,TRBJ1-4,CATSRERQELNEKLFF,TGTGCCACCAGCAGAGAACGACAGGAGCTTAATGAAAAACTGTTTTTT
TRBV28,once,.,TRBJ2-1,CASSFSSNSYNEQFF,TGTGCCAGCAGTTTTTCGAGCAACTCCTACAATGAGCAGTTCTTC
TRBV20-1,.,.,TRBJ2-7,CSASLVYEQYF,TGCAGTGCTAGTCTCGTCTACGAGCAGTACTTC
TRBV4-1,.,.,TRBJ1-5,CASSQDDARNQPQHF,TGCGCCAGCAGCCAAGATGACGCTCGCAATCAGCCCCAGCATTTT
TRBV7-9,.,.,TRBJ2-5,CASSPGGVTQETQYF,TGTGCCAGCAGCCCCGGAGGGGTGACCCAAGAGACCCAGTACTTC
TRBV13,few,.,TRBJ1-2,CASSEGSGGFGYTF,TGTGCCAGCAGCGAGGGGTCCGGAGGGTTTGGCTACACCTTC
TRBV5-1,.,TRBD2,TRBJ2-3,CASSTSAGGTTDTQYF,TGCGCCAGCAGCACCTCAGCGGGGGGGACTACAGATACGCAGTATTTT
TRBV4-1,.,.,TRBJ2-1,CASSQDARGVYNEQFF,TGCGCCAGCAGCCAAGATGCCAGGGGGGTATACAATGAGCAGTTCTTC
TRBV7-6,once,TRBD2,TRBJ2-1,CASSSQAGGAQLSNEQFF,TGTGCCAGCAGCTCCCAAGCGGGGGGCGCTCAACTCTCCAATGAGCAGTTCTTC
TRBV5-1,.,TRBD2,TRBJ2-2,CASSSRLAGATGELFF,TGCGCCAGCAGCTCAAGACTAGCGGGAGCCACCGGGGAGCTGTTTTTT
TRBV19,.,.,TRBJ2-1,CASSPPGDEQFF,TGTGCCAGTAGTCCCCCCGGGGATGAGCAGTTCTTC
TRBV4-3,.,.,TRBJ2-2,CASSQFYRGGTGELFF,TGCGCCAGCAGCCAATTTTACAGGGGGGGAACCGGGGAGCTGTTTTTT
TRBV4-1,.,.,TRBJ2-3,CASSQGTSDTQYF,TGCGCCAGCAGCCAAGGGACCAGTGATACGCAGTATTTT
TRBV29-1,.,TRBD2,TRBJ2-1,CSVEGLVYNEQFF,TGCAGCGTTGAGGGACTAGTTTACAATGAGCAGTTCTTC
TRBV19,.,TRBD1,TRBJ1-1,CASSIGQGNTEAFF,TGTGCCAGTAGTATCGGACAGGGAAACACTGAAGCTTTCTTT
TRBV11-1,.,.,TRBJ2-7,CASSLAWGQAYEQYF,TGTGCCAGCAGCTTAGCTTGGGGTCAGGCATACGAGCAGTACTTC